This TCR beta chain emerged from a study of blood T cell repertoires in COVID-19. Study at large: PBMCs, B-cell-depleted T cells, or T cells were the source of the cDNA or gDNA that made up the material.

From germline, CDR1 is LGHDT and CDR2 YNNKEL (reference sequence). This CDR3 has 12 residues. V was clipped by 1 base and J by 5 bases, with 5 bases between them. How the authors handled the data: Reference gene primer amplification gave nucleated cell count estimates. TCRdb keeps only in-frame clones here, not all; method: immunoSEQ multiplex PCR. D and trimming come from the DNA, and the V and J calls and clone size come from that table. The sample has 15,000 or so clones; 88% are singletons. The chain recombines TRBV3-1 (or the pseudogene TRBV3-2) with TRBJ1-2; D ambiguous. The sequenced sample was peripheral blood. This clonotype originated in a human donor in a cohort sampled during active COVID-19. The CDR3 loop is CASSQAGYGYTF. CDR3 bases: TGTGCCAGCAGCCAAGCAGGATATGGCTACACCTTC.